The 7 T cell receptor beta chains reported below all come from one sample, sequenced in a study of blood T cells in healthy people across ages. Primers used in a second PCR of about 7 to 12 cycles were a sample-barcoded 5' primer and a J-beta primer mix. MiXCR, applied by TCRdb to the 5' RACE reads, yields one record per CDR3 protein. Of 700,000 to 900,000 distinct CDR3 sequences in the sample, roughly 24% were seen once. In addition, the sample was reused for a study of T cells of mothers and their children.

Sequencing was performed on blood. These receptors came from a boy under 18 in good health.

The chain joins TRBV29-1 to TRBJ1-2; 8 bases are a match to TRBD1. Germline CDR1 reads SQVTM; CDR2 reads ANQGSEA. V was pared by 6 bases and J by 2 bases, with 5 bases of the junction left unmatched. The CDR3 has 13 amino acids. CDR3 amino acids: CSVGTGLNYGYTF. The DNA of the CDR3 is TGCAGCGTGGGGACAGGCCTGAACTATGGCTACACCTTC.

CDR3 residues: CASSQQGSSTDTQYF. The CDR3 DNA sequence: TGTGCCAGCAGCCAACAGGGGTCTAGCACAGATACGCAGTATTTT. J is TRBJ2-3 and V is TRBV6-1; TRBD1 matches 7 bases. The germline gives CDR1 MNHNS, CDR2 SASEGT. J lost 0 bases, V lost 6 bases, and 6 bases had no gene match. CDR3 length equals 15 residues.

This clonotype occurred many times. The CDR3 DNA follows: TGTGCCAGCAGCCCCTCTGGGGCCAACGTCCTGACTTTC. Protein: CASSPSGANVLTF. V and J are TRBV3-1 and TRBJ2-6; no firm D call. This CDR3 comprises 13 residues. The V gene lost 4 bases and the J gene lost 0 bases, with 1 base spanning the gap. CDR1 is LGHDT, CDR2 YNNKEL, per germline (reference sequence).

The chain joins TRBV12-3 or TRBV12-4 to TRBJ2-5, with 11 bases fitting TRBD2. The J call may be incorrect, as the DNA end agrees better with TRBJ2-1. This CDR3 is built from 13 residues. CDR3 amino acids: CARIAGGYNEQFF. The CDR3 nucleotides are TGTGCCAGAATAGCGGGGGGGTACAATGAGCAGTTCTTC.

V usage is TRBV20-1 and J usage is TRBJ1-1; 7 bases are a match to TRBD1. The CDR3 has 18 amino acids. CDR1 DFQATT and CDR2 SNEGSKA come from the germline V gene (reference sequence). The ends lost 1 base at V and 2 bases at J; junction bases unmatched: 16. The DNA of the CDR3 is TGCAGTGCTAGAGGGGTCCCCCCTCGACAGGGCATTAACACTGAAGCTTTCTTT. This sequence encodes CSARGVPPRQGINTEAFF.

The chain recombines TRBV14 with TRBJ2-7; 11 bases line up with TRBD1. V lost 6 bases to trimming and J lost 6 bases; unmatched junction nucleotides: 10. The CDR3 extends over 15 amino acids. The germline V gene encodes CDR1 SGHDN and CDR2 FVKESK. The CDR3 bases are TGTGCCAGCAGTCAACTGCGGGACAGGGGGGCCGAGCAGTACTTC. Its translation is CASSQLRDRGAEQYF.

The chain has TRBV7-2 and TRBJ2-5; 12 bases line up with TRBD2. Looked up from germline, CDR1 is SGHTA and CDR2 is FQGNSA. The CDR3 consists of 16 residues. Trimming took 4 bases from V and 3 from J; bases not matched to a gene: 6. CDR3 nucleotides: TGTGCCAGCAGCTCACTGACTAGCGGGGGAAAAGAGACCCAGTACTTC. This encodes CASSSLTSGGKETQYF.